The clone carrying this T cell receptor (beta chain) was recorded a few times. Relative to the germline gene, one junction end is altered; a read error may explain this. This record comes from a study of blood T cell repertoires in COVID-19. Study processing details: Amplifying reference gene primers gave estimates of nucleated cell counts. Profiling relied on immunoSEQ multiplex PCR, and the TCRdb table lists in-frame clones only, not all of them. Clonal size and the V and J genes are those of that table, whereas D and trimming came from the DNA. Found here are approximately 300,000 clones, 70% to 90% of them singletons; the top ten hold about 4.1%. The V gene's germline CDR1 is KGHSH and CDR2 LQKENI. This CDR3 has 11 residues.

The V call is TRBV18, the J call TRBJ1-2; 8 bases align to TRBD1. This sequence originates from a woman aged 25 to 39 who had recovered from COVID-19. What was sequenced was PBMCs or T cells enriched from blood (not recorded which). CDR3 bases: TGTGCCAGCTCACCGGACAGGGAAAAGCACTTC. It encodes CASSPDREKHF.